This T cell receptor beta chain emerged from a study of PD-1 blockade in classical Hodgkin lymphoma. Following autologous stem cell transplantation, relapse occurred in every patient, and exposure to brentuximab vedotin varied. Best response was recorded as complete response, partial response or progressive disease. Study-wide results and caveats: Newly diagnosed patients were reported to exhibit reduced baseline TCR diversity relative to healthy donors. Only CD4+ TCR diversity, not CD8+, had risen significantly by C4D1.

With V trimmed by 6 bases and J by 9 bases, 11 bases remained unmatched. The CDR3 covers 15 residues. CDR1 and CDR2 (germline): MNHEY, SVGAGI. Only one count was recorded for this clone. Its antigen is unidentified. TCRdb's table, derived via immunoSEQ multiplex PCR, lists solely in-frame clones and lacks some. The sample lists around 45,000 clones, 70% to 80% occurring once. The rearrangement links TRBV6-5 to TRBJ2-1; 10 bases fit TRBD2. Sequenced material: peripheral blood mononuclear cells (PBMCs), taken at baseline. This TCR came from a human donor with classical Hodgkin lymphoma. CDR3 sequence reads: CASRRGLAGAPEQFF. For the CDR3, the DNA is TGTGCCAGCAGGAGGGGGCTAGCGGGAGCCCCTGAGCAGTTCTTC.